These 8 T cell receptor beta chains came from one sample sequenced in a study of T cell clonality in common variable immunodeficiency. Libraries were prepared by immunoSEQ multiplex PCR; TCRdb keeps only in-frame clonotypes and omits some of them. The sample presents some 42,000 clones, none singletons. The sequencing sample was made of peripheral blood mononuclear cells. The source of these receptors is a person aged 18-69 years in good health.

This clone was detected many times. The missing CDR3 end, 3 residues past where the read stops, is filled in from the germline J gene. The V gene is TRBV7-3, the J gene TRBJ2-2; D is ambiguous. Germline loops: CDR1 SGHTA, CDR2 FQGTGA. V lost 2 bases to trimming and J lost 5 bases, with 3 bases between them. The CDR3 has 12 residues. The CDR3 sequence: CASSLSTGELFF. The sequenced part of the CDR3 DNA is TGTGCCAGCAGCTTATCTACCGGGGAG.

This clone came up many times. The sequence runs out 3 residues before the end of the CDR3; the remainder is reconstructed from the germline J gene. The rearrangement links TRBV20-1 to TRBJ1-2, with D tentatively TRBD1 (5 bases). The CDR3 length is 11 residues. The germline V gene encodes CDR1 DFQATT and CDR2 SNEGSKA (reference sequence). CDR3 bases read: TGCAGGGCTGGGGCGGGGGATGGC. Translated: CRAGAGDG. The full CDR3 reads CRAGAGDGYTF.

With regard to this clone: With the read ending 3 residues before the CDR3 end, the germline J gene is used to fill in that end. The chain uses TRBV19 and TRBJ1-2; D perhaps matches TRBD1 (5 bases). CDR1 is LNHDA, CDR2 SQIVND, per germline (reference sequence). This CDR3 comprises 15 residues. CDR3 in amino acids: CASSTGTSYSEDYTF. CDR3 DNA (partial): TGTGCCAGTAGTACCGGGACTAGCTACTCAGAAGAC. The variable domain in full, completed from reference TRBV19 and TRBJ1-2, reads DGGITQSPKYLFRKEGQNVTLSCEQNLNHDAMYWYRQDPGQGLRLIYYSQIVNDFQKGDIAEGYSVSREKKESFPLTVTSAQKNPTAFYLCASSTGTSYSEDYTFGSGTRLTVV.

This clone was detected many times. CDR3 in amino acids: CASSLGQGTTDTQYF. The DNA read from the CDR3 is TGTGCCAGCAGCCTCGGACAGGGGACGACAGATACG. The chain carries TRBV5-4 and TRBJ2-3; 9 bases agree with TRBD1. The read halts 3 residues ahead of the CDR3 end, with the missing end drawn from the germline J gene. CDR1 SGHNT and CDR2 YYREEE come from the germline V gene (reference sequence). V shed 4 bases, J shed 3 bases, and the junction held 6 bases outside the gene matches. The CDR3 is 15 residues long.

At least ten counts were recorded for this clone. The CDR3 end lies 3 residues beyond the end of the read and is filled in from the germline J gene. The rearrangement links TRBV30 to TRBJ1-6, with D perhaps matching TRBD1 (5 bases). The germline V gene encodes CDR1 GTSNPN and CDR2 SVGIG (reference sequence). The CDR3 consists of 14 residues. The V and J ends lost 1 base and 5 bases respectively, with 9 bases between them. The CDR3 DNA, read in part, is TGTGCCTGGAGTGAAGGGGCGGATAATTCACCC. Its protein product is CAWSEGADNSP. In full, the CDR3 reads CAWSEGADNSPLHF.

This clone was picked up many times. Read sequence stops 3 residues before the CDR3 end, and the germline J gene provides the missing end. The J gene is TRBJ1-1, the V gene TRBV20-1, with TRBD1 matching 11 bases. CDR1 and CDR2 from the germline V gene are DFQATT and SNEGSKA (reference sequence). This CDR3 contains 15 residues. The V segment lost 2 bases and the J segment 5 bases; nucleotides outside the gene matches: 7. The CDR3 DNA, read in part, is TGCAGTGCTAGATCGCGGGACAGGGGGGGGACTGAA. Its translation: CSARSRDRGGTE. The full CDR3 protein reads CSARSRDRGGTEAFF.

At least ten counts were recorded for this clone. The CDR3 end falls 3 residues outside the read, so it is completed with the germline J gene. The rearrangement joins TRBV6-1 to TRBJ2-3; weak D call: TRBD1 (5 bases). The germline CDR1 and CDR2 sequences are MNHNS and SASEGT. CDR3 length: 15 residues. The ends were cut back, 2 bases at V and 1 base at J, with 10 bases in the middle. CDR3 region: CASSERPRGTDTQYF. CDR3 DNA, as far as it was read: TGTGCCAGCAGTGAACGCCCCAGGGGCACAGATACG.

Ten or more counts support this clone. CDR3 region: CATRLFTYNEQFF. The DNA read from the CDR3 is TGTGCCACCCGACTCTTTACCTACAATGAG. V and J are TRBV2 and TRBJ2-1; D is unresolved. The DNA ends 3 residues before the CDR3 does, and the rest of the CDR3 is filled in from the germline J gene. Looked up from germline, CDR1 is SNHLY and CDR2 is FYNNEI. The CDR3 has 13 residues. Between the trimmed V and J ends, which lost 10 bases and 2 bases, there was a span of 12 bases.